Following are 14 T cell receptor beta chains from one sample sequenced in a study of shared clonotypes between healthy human individuals. The assay was immunoSEQ multiplex PCR, and TCRdb's table has in-frame clones only and misses some. The sample carries some 2,000,000 clones, 95% recorded once. Sequenced: naive CD4+ T cells sorted from blood. The subset denotes: CD45RA+ positively selected. These receptors all stem from a young man in good health.

This chain joins TRBV7-2 and TRBJ2-3; D call uncertain. The ends were cut back, 2 bases at V and 0 bases at J, with 15 bases in the middle. Germline V lookup: CDR1 SGHTA, CDR2 FQGNSA. CDR3 length equals 17 residues. The CDR3: CASSLRNYRVSTDTQYF. The CDR3 nucleotides read TGTGCCAGCAGCTTACGAAACTACCGGGTTAGCACAGATACGCAGTATTTT.

The chain carries TRBV5-4 and TRBJ2-7; a possible D gene is TRBD1 (6 bases). Trimming took off 2 bases at V and 0 bases at J, with 12 bases between the two ends. The CDR3 has 15 residues. The germline V gene encodes CDR1 SGHNT and CDR2 YYREEE (reference sequence). The CDR3 loop is CASSFFGTNSYEQYF. DNA for the CDR3: TGTGCCAGCAGCTTTTTCGGGACAAACTCCTACGAGCAGTACTTC. The full variable domain, rest sourced from reference TRBV5-4 and TRBJ2-7, is ETGVTQSPTHLIKTRGQQVTLRCSSQSGHNTVSWYQQALGQGPQFIFQYYREEENGRGNFPPRFSGLQFPNYSSELNVNALELDDSALYLCASSFFGTNSYEQYFGPGTRLTVT.

CDR3 protein: CASSSGLAGGSQFF. The DNA of the CDR3 is TGTGCCAGCAGCTCGGGACTAGCGGGAGGGTCGCAGTTCTTC. The V and J genes are TRBV7-2 and TRBJ2-1; 16 nucleotides agree with TRBD2. The CDR3 is 14 residues long. Germline CDR1 SGHTA, CDR2 FQGNSA. With V trimmed by 4 bases and J by 12 bases, 3 bases remained unmatched.

The rearrangement uses TRBV6-5 and TRBJ1-3; D is possibly TRBD1 (5 bases). CDR1 is MNHEY, CDR2 SVGAGI, per germline. Trimming removed 0 bases from V and 0 bases from J, with 9 bases in between. The CDR3 runs to 16 residues. The CDR3 spells CASSYSDSVSGNTIYF. The CDR3 nucleotides are TGTGCCAGCAGTTACTCCGACAGTGTCTCTGGAAACACCATATATTTT.

This rearrangement joins TRBV14 to TRBJ2-5, with D possibly TRBD1 on 6 matching bases. V was pared by 5 bases and J by 5 bases, with 12 bases between. This CDR3 region has 13 residues. Germline V gene data show CDR1 as SGHDN and CDR2 as FVKESK. Here the CDR3 reads CASSVQGTETQYF. The CDR3 region has the DNA TGTGCCAGCAGCGTACAGGGTACGGAGACCCAGTACTTC.

This chain joins TRBV13 and TRBJ1-2; 10 nucleotides agree with TRBD1. Germline-derived CDR1 and CDR2 are PRHDT and FYEKMQ (reference sequence). V dropped 5 bases and J dropped 5; count of bases not matched to a gene: 8. The CDR3 covers 15 residues. As DNA, the CDR3 is TGTGCCAGCAGCCCCGGGACAGGGGCGGATTATGGCTACACCTTC. Its protein is CASSPGTGADYGYTF.

The genes are TRBV5-1 and TRBJ2-5, with D possibly matching TRBD1 (5 bases). The CDR3 totals 15 residues. Germline loops: CDR1 SGHRS, CDR2 YFSETQ. The V gene lost 2 bases and the J gene lost 5 bases, with 16 bases spanning the gap. The CDR3 nucleotides are TGCGCCAGCAGCTTAGGGGCACTCACTGGGGAGACCCAGTACTTC. It specifies CASSLGALTGETQYF.

The chain's CDR3 is CASSLNRGQNSYEQYF. In DNA, the CDR3 is TGCGCCAGCAGCTTGAACAGGGGGCAGAACTCCTACGAGCAGTACTTC. The chain recombines TRBV5-1 with TRBJ2-7; 9 bases line up with TRBD1. CDR3 length: 16 residues. Germline loops: CDR1 SGHRS, CDR2 YFSETQ. V was clipped by 1 base and J by 0 bases; unmatched bases: 5.

The rearrangement links TRBV6-6 to TRBJ2-7; either TRBD1 or TRBD2 may fit D (5 bases each). V was pared by 7 bases and J by 7 bases, with 17 bases between. The CDR3 loop spans 13 amino acids. CDR1 and CDR2 from the germline V gene are MNHNY and SVGAGI (reference sequence). CDR3 sequence reads: CASMVQGSGEQYF. The CDR3 nucleotides read TGTGCCAGCATGGTCCAGGGCTCGGGAGAGCAGTACTTC.

The chain recombines TRBV20-1 with TRBJ2-5; no reliable D call. CDR3 length equals 11 residues. V was pared by 6 bases and J by 5 bases, with 10 bases between. CDR1 and CDR2 (germline): DFQATT, SNEGSKA (reference sequence). The CDR3 DNA is TGCAGTGCGATGGGTGCGGAGACCCAGTACTTC. Protein sequence: CSAMGAETQYF.

V is TRBV5-6 and J is TRBJ1-2; D unresolved. Germline CDR1 and CDR2: SGHDT and YYEEEE. The germline V and J ends were trimmed by 0 bases and 5 bases, with 14 bases remaining between them. CDR3 length: 15 amino acids. The DNA of the CDR3 is TGTGCCAGCAGCTTGGATATCTTCATTGCATATGGCTACACCTTC. Translated: CASSLDIFIAYGYTF.

The chain uses TRBV6-1 and TRBJ2-7; 9 positions agree with TRBD2. Germline V gene sequence: CDR1 MNHNS, CDR2 SASEGT. Trimming at V came to 3 bases and at J to 7 bases, leaving 10 bases not matched to a gene. CDR3 length equals 15 residues. The CDR3 DNA follows: TGTGCCAGCAGTGACCTCGGCGGGAGGGCCAGTGAGCAGTACTTC. Translated: CASSDLGGRASEQYF.

V usage is TRBV11-1 and J usage is TRBJ2-7; the match to TRBD1 covers 8 bases. The trim removed 4 bases at V and 0 bases at J, leaving 8 bases unmatched. The CDR3 contains 16 residues. Germline CDR1 SGHAT, CDR2 FQDESV (reference sequence). As DNA, the CDR3 is TGTGCCAGCAGCTCGGAGGGACAGGTTAGCTCCTACGAGCAGTACTTC. Encoded protein: CASSSEGQVSSYEQYF.

The chain couples TRBV28 to TRBJ2-1; 7 bases align to TRBD2. Germline-derived CDR1 and CDR2 are MDHEN and SYDVKM. The CDR3 has 16 amino acids. V gave up 7 bases and J gave up 0 bases; unmatched junction bases: 9. The CDR3 loop is CASNRASGSSYNEQFF. The CDR3 coding sequence is TGTGCCAGCAATAGGGCTAGCGGCAGCTCCTACAATGAGCAGTTCTTC.